This T cell receptor (beta chain) is drawn from a study of blood T cell repertoires in COVID-19. The overall study: T cells, B-cell-depleted T cells, or PBMCs supplied cDNA or gDNA.

Per the study methods: Amplified reference gene primers provided the basis for estimating nucleated cell counts. Clones were read by immunoSEQ multiplex PCR, and TCRdb kept only the in-frame ones, dropping some. V, J and clone size are taken as reported in that table, and D and trimming were inferred from the DNA itself. The sample has roughly 80,000 clones; over 80% are singletons. Specimen: peripheral blood. The TCR originated in a man aged 50 or older with active COVID-19.

DNA for the CDR3: TGCAGTGCTAGTCCAGGTCCGGGACAGGGTCGGCACGAGCAGTACTTC. Its protein is CSASPGPGQGRHEQYF. The chain employs TRBV20-1 and TRBJ2-7; TRBD1 aligns across 9 bases. Unmatched junction bases numbered 14, after V lost 3 bases and J lost 5 bases. The CDR3 contains 16 residues. CDR1 and CDR2 from the germline V gene are DFQATT and SNEGSKA (reference sequence).